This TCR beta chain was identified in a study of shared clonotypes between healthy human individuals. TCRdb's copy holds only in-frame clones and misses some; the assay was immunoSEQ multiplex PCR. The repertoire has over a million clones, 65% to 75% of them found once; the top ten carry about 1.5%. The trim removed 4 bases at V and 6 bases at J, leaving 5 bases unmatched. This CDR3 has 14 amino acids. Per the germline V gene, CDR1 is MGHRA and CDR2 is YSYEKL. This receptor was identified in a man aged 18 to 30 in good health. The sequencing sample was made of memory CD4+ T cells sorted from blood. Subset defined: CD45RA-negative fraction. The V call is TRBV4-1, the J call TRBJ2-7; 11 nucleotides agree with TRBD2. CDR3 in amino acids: CASSRLAGLGEQYF. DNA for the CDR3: TGCGCCAGCAGCCGACTAGCGGGACTGGGCGAGCAGTACTTC.